This TCR beta chain came from a study of shared clonotypes between healthy human individuals. The repertoire was sequenced with immunoSEQ multiplex PCR; TCRdb's copy has only in-frame clones and lacks some. The data show 550,000 to 750,000 clones, about 91% seen once. The CDR3 extends over 14 amino acids. Germline V gives CDR1 KGHSH, CDR2 LQKENI. Trimming shortened V by 3 bases and J by 3 bases, and 11 bases separated the two germline ends. As defined, naive CD8 cells were CD45RO-negative and positively selected for CCR7, with terminally differentiated effector memory CD45RA+ cells excluded. The receptor was isolated from a man younger than 40 in good health. This chain uses TRBV18 with TRBJ1-1, with D maybe TRBD1 (5 bases). Specimen: naive CD8+ T cells sorted from blood. This CDR3 is CASSPRDGYTEAFF. CDR3 bases: TGTGCCAGCTCACCCCGGGACGGGTACACTGAAGCTTTCTTT.